This T cell receptor beta chain was identified in a study of blood T cell repertoires in COVID-19. As for the study in general: Samples came from the United States, Italy and Spain, spanning acute and convalescent COVID-19. From T cells, B-cell-depleted T cells, or PBMCs came the material, which was cDNA or gDNA.

V lost 3 bases to trimming and J lost 10 bases, with 10 bases between them. Germline CDR1 and CDR2: SEHNR and FQNEAQ (reference sequence). CDR3 length: 13 residues. The authors' processing: Reference gene primer amplification in the assay estimated nucleated cell counts. TCRdb's table, derived via immunoSEQ multiplex PCR, lists solely in-frame clones and lacks some. V and J calls and clone size are those listed in that table; D and trimming were worked out from the DNA. The sample shows fewer than 200,000 clones, 75% to 90% of them seen only once. V usage is TRBV7-9 and J usage is TRBJ1-6; unclear D gene. The sequencing sample was made of peripheral blood. The source of this sequence is a human donor with acute or convalescent COVID-19. The donor label of this sample is uncertain. CDR3 DNA sequence: TGTGCCAGCAGCTTGACTGATAGGTCACCCCTCCACTTT. Amino acids: CASSLTDRSPLHF.